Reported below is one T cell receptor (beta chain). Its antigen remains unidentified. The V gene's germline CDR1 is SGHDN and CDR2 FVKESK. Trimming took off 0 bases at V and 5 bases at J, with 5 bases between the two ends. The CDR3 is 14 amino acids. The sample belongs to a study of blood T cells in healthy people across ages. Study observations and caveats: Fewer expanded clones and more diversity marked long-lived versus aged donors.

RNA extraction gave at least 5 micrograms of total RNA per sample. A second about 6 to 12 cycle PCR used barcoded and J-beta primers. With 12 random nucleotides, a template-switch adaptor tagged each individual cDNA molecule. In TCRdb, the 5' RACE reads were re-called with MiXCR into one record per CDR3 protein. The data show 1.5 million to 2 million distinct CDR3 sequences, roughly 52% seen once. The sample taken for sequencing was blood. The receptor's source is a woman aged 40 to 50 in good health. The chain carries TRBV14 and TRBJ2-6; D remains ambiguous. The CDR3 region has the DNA TGTGCCAGCAGCCAAGATCGGAGGGCCAACGTCCTGACTTTC. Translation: CASSQDRRANVLTF.